This entry features one TCR beta chain sequence. Its antigen remains unidentified. This entry is derived from a study of shared clonotypes between healthy human individuals. At the level of the study: The donors, a couple of women and a few men, were aged 18 to 49. Whole-study results and caveats: Shared clonotypes: roughly 4.5% naive CD4, roughly 3.8% naive CD8, under 2.5% memory CD4, approximately 0.4% memory CD8.

The germline V gene has CDR1 KGHSH and CDR2 LQKENI. The CDR3 has 16 amino acids. Between the trimmed V and J ends, which lost 0 bases and 0 bases, there was a span of 9 bases. Profiled with immunoSEQ multiplex PCR; TCRdb holds only in-frame clones, not every one. Of under 750,000 clones in the sample, 72% were seen once. The sequence was obtained from a woman in her 30s in good health. The sequenced sample consisted of memory CD4+ T cells sorted from blood. Noted subset: CD45RA-negative fraction. This chain links TRBV18 with TRBJ2-1, with D possibly TRBD2 on 6 matching bases. CDR3 region: CASSPPGLSSYNEQFF. The CDR3 region has the DNA TGTGCCAGCTCACCACCGGGACTGAGCTCCTACAATGAGCAGTTCTTC.